This TCR beta chain was identified in a study of blood T cell repertoires in COVID-19. The CDR3 extends over 15 amino acids. The junction had 10 bases not matched to a gene; V was cut back by 7 bases and J by 2 bases. In germline, CDR1 is MNHEY, CDR2 SVGAGI. The data were produced by immunoSEQ multiplex PCR, yet TCRdb's version contains in-frame clones alone and is incomplete. The top ten clones hold 0.55% to 0.75% of a sample with more than 200,000 clones, roughly nine tenths of them seen once. The sequence derives from a man between 35 and 55 years old with acute or convalescent COVID-19. V is TRBV6-5 and J is TRBJ2-7, with 8 bases identical to TRBD2. Source material: peripheral blood. The CDR3 spells CASTGGAGTPYEQYF. The CDR3 nucleotides are TGTGCCAGCACCGGGGGGGCAGGTACCCCCTACGAGCAGTACTTC.